Listed below are T cell receptor beta chains from one sample, sequenced in a study of T cell changes during pregnancy in multiple sclerosis. Here immunoSEQ multiplex PCR was the method, and the copy in TCRdb shows in-frame clones only, minus some. The data hold 40,000 to 55,000 clones, with roughly 90% observed a single time. The sample consisted of CD8+ T cells from peripheral blood mononuclear cells, taken in the second trimester of pregnancy. Source of these receptors: a female donor with multiple sclerosis, enrolled in a pregnancy study. CDR3s include the opening cysteine and the closing phenylalanine or tryptophan. Each record gives: V gene, D gene, clone size, J gene, CDR3 DNA, CDR3 protein. D genes are given only for firm matches. Size is omitted from some rows. Given values are once, few, many or a class for expanded clones.

v_gene: TRBV27; d_gene: -; abundance: once; j_gene: TRBJ1-2; CDR3nt: TGTGCCAGCAGTTTAAGTACAGGCACAATGAGCTACACCTTC; CDR3aa: CASSLSTGTMSYTF
v_gene: TRBV7-8; d_gene: -; abundance: -; j_gene: TRBJ1-4; CDR3nt: TGTGCCAGCAGCTCCCGCGGTGAAAAACTGTTTTTT; CDR3aa: CASSSRGEKLFF
v_gene: TRBV27; d_gene: -; abundance: -; j_gene: TRBJ1-5; CDR3nt: TGTGCCAGCGGGGGAGGGAATCAGCCCCAGCATTTT; CDR3aa: CASGGGNQPQHF
v_gene: TRBV9; d_gene: -; abundance: -; j_gene: TRBJ1-1; CDR3nt: TGTGCCAGCAGCGTAGAGGGACACATGAACACTGAAGCTTTCTTT; CDR3aa: CASSVEGHMNTEAFF
v_gene: TRBV2; d_gene: -; abundance: -; j_gene: TRBJ2-3; CDR3nt: TGTGCCAGCAGTGAAATGGCAGGGGCGACAGATACGCAGTATTTT; CDR3aa: CASSEMAGATDTQYF
v_gene: TRBV5-6; d_gene: -; abundance: -; j_gene: TRBJ2-3; CDR3nt: TGTGCCAGCAGCTCGGGAGGCACAGATACGCAGTATTTT; CDR3aa: CASSSGGTDTQYF
v_gene: TRBV7-8; d_gene: -; abundance: -; j_gene: TRBJ1-1; CDR3nt: TGTGCCAGCACCTTGGGGGGTGGAGGGAACACTGAAGCTTTCTTT; CDR3aa: CASTLGGGGNTEAFF
v_gene: TRBV6-5; d_gene: -; abundance: -; j_gene: TRBJ1-1; CDR3nt: TGTGCCAGCAGTTATGGCGGGAACACTGAAGCTTTCTTT; CDR3aa: CASSYGGNTEAFF
v_gene: TRBV9; d_gene: -; abundance: -; j_gene: TRBJ2-7; CDR3nt: TGTGCCAGCAGCGCGTCTTTAGCCTCCTCCTACGAGCAGTACTTC; CDR3aa: CASSASLASSYEQYF
v_gene: TRBV6-1; d_gene: -; abundance: -; j_gene: TRBJ1-2; CDR3nt: TGTGCCAGCAGTGAAGGACAGGACTTAGGTGGCTACACCTTC; CDR3aa: CASSEGQDLGGYTF
v_gene: TRBV7-9; d_gene: -; abundance: -; j_gene: TRBJ1-2; CDR3nt: TGTGCCAGCACCCATGGAGAGAGCGGCTACACCTTC; CDR3aa: CASTHGESGYTF
v_gene: TRBV5-4; d_gene: -; abundance: -; j_gene: TRBJ2-7; CDR3nt: TGTGCCAGCAGCTTGCGGGGGGCTTCCTACGAGCAGTACTTC; CDR3aa: CASSLRGASYEQYF
v_gene: TRBV12-5; d_gene: -; abundance: -; j_gene: TRBJ2-2; CDR3nt: TGTGCTAGTGGTTTGGGAACAGGCATCACCGGGGAGCTGTTTTTT; CDR3aa: CASGLGTGITGELFF
v_gene: TRBV14; d_gene: TRBD2; abundance: -; j_gene: TRBJ2-1; CDR3nt: TGTGCCAGCAGCCAAGGCGAGCCGCGGGGGGCCGATTACAATGAGCAGTTCTTC; CDR3aa: CASSQGEPRGADYNEQFF
v_gene: TRBV14; d_gene: -; abundance: -; j_gene: TRBJ2-5; CDR3nt: TGTGCCAGCAGTGCCCTGGGGCGAAGAGAGACCCAGTACTTC; CDR3aa: CASSALGRRETQYF
v_gene: TRBV30; d_gene: -; abundance: -; j_gene: TRBJ1-1; CDR3nt: TGTGCCTCCCAGGGAGGTACTGAAGCTTTCTTT; CDR3aa: CASQGGTEAFF
v_gene: TRBV6-1; d_gene: TRBD1; abundance: -; j_gene: TRBJ2-1; CDR3nt: TGTGCCAGCAGTGAAGAAGCAGGGGGCTACAATGAGCAGTTCTTC; CDR3aa: CASSEEAGGYNEQFF
v_gene: TRBV9; d_gene: TRBD1; abundance: -; j_gene: TRBJ1-2; CDR3nt: TGTGCCAGCAGCGGAGGGGGCTACCCCGGCCACGGCTACACCTTC; CDR3aa: CASSGGGYPGHGYTF
v_gene: TRBV7-8; d_gene: TRBD1; abundance: -; j_gene: TRBJ2-7; CDR3nt: TGTGCCAGCAGCTTAGGGCAGGGGGTCCACGAGCAGTACTTC; CDR3aa: CASSLGQGVHEQYF
v_gene: TRBV5-4; d_gene: TRBD2; abundance: -; j_gene: TRBJ2-2; CDR3nt: TGTGCCACCCCTAGCTGGACTAGCGGGGACTCGACCGGGGAGCTGTTTTTT; CDR3aa: CATPSWTSGDSTGELFF
v_gene: TRBV6-5; d_gene: -; abundance: -; j_gene: TRBJ2-1; CDR3nt: TGTGCCAGCAGTCCCCCGGAGAGAGGCGGTGAGCAGTTCTTC; CDR3aa: CASSPPERGGEQFF
v_gene: TRBV5-4; d_gene: -; abundance: few; j_gene: TRBJ1-3; CDR3nt: TGTGCCAGCAGCTTGGGTCCGGGAGATGGAGGAAACACCATATATTTT; CDR3aa: CASSLGPGDGGNTIYF
v_gene: TRBV2; d_gene: -; abundance: once; j_gene: TRBJ2-5; CDR3nt: TGTGCCACCTTAGGGAGGGGGGCTCAGTACTTC; CDR3aa: CATLGRGAQYF
v_gene: TRBV13; d_gene: TRBD1; abundance: -; j_gene: TRBJ1-6; CDR3nt: TGTGCCAGCAGCGAGGGACAGGGGGCAGGAAATAATTCACCCCTCCACTTT; CDR3aa: CASSEGQGAGNNSPLHF
v_gene: TRBV7-7; d_gene: -; abundance: -; j_gene: TRBJ2-7; CDR3nt: TGTGCTAGCAGCTTAGCTCAGGGTTTTGGGTACGAGCAGTACTTC; CDR3aa: CASSLAQGFGYEQYF
v_gene: TRBV4-1; d_gene: -; abundance: -; j_gene: TRBJ2-7; CDR3nt: TGCGCCAGCAGCCAAGTTAGGGGCCACTCCTACGAGCAGTACTTC; CDR3aa: CASSQVRGHSYEQYF
v_gene: TRBV15; d_gene: -; abundance: -; j_gene: TRBJ1-2; CDR3nt: TGTGCCACCAGCCCGCAGGTACAGTATGGCTACACCTTC; CDR3aa: CATSPQVQYGYTF
v_gene: TRBV2; d_gene: -; abundance: -; j_gene: TRBJ2-5; CDR3nt: TGTGCCAGCAGTGACCTAGCAAGCGAGACCCAGTACTTC; CDR3aa: CASSDLASETQYF
v_gene: TRBV9; d_gene: TRBD1; abundance: -; j_gene: TRBJ1-1; CDR3nt: TGTGCCAGCAGCGTAGTCCTAGGGGGCCCTGAAGCTTTCTTT; CDR3aa: CASSVVLGGPEAFF
v_gene: TRBV9; d_gene: TRBD1; abundance: -; j_gene: TRBJ2-5; CDR3nt: TGTGCCAGCAGCCCTGGACAGGCCCAAGAGACCCAGTACTTC; CDR3aa: CASSPGQAQETQYF
v_gene: TRBV7-3; d_gene: TRBD1; abundance: -; j_gene: TRBJ1-6; CDR3nt: TGTGCCAGCAGCTCCGGGACAGGGGATTCACCCCTCCACTTT; CDR3aa: CASSSGTGDSPLHF